This T cell receptor (beta chain) was captured in a study of T cell responses to AZD1222 COVID-19 vaccine. As for this clone: The target antigen is unknown.

General study results and limits: The study sampled repertoires only after the peak T cell response.

Germline values: CDR1 SGDLS, CDR2 YYNGEE. The CDR3 is made up of 13 amino acids. The V end lost 4 bases, the J end lost 1 base, and 6 bases lay between the germline ends. Profiling relied on immunoSEQ multiplex PCR, and the TCRdb table lists in-frame clones only, not all of them. The sample includes 120,000 to 150,000 clones, approximately 86% of them seen just once. This material consisted of peripheral blood, taken 28 days after the second dose of the MenACWY control vaccine. The sequence was collected from an adult who received the MenACWY meningococcal vaccine as a control. The gene calls are TRBV9 and TRBJ1-5; no clear D. The CDR3 protein is CASSQDSNQPQHF. The CDR3 DNA sequence: TGTGCCAGCAGCCAAGACAGCAATCAGCCCCAGCATTTT.